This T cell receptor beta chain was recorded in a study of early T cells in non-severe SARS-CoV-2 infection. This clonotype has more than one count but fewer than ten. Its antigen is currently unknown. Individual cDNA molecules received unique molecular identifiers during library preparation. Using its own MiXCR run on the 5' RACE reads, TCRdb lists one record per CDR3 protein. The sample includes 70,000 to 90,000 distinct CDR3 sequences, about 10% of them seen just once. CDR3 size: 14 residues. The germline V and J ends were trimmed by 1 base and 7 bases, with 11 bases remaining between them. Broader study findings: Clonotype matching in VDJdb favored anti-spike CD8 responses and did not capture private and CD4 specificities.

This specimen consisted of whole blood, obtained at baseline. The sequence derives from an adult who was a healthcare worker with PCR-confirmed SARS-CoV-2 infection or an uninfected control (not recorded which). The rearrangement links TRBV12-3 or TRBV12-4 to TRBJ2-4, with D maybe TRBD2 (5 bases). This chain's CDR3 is CASSLGLAGNIQYF. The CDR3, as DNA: TGTGCCAGCAGTTTAGGGCTAGCTGGGAACATTCAGTACTTC.